The clone carrying this TCR beta chain has just a few counts. Germline CDR1 reads SNHLY; CDR2 reads FYNNEI. CDR3 length: 14 residues. V was clipped by 3 bases and J by 6 bases; unmatched bases: 5. The sample belongs to a study of neoadjuvant anti-PD-1 for oral cavity cancer. TCRdb's table, derived via immunoSEQ multiplex PCR, lists solely in-frame clones and lacks some. The sample has 75,000 or so clones; roughly four fifths are singletons. Blood cells were analyzed directly, without culture or expansion. The chain is built from TRBV2 and TRBJ1-1, with 9 bases matching TRBD1. The sequence derives from a person between 35 and 79 years old with oral cavity squamous cell carcinoma. The sample in question was PBMCs, obtained before nivolumab (anti-PD-1) treatment. Here the CDR3 DNA reads TGTGCCAGCAGTGACCTGGGACAGGGATCTGAAGCTTTCTTT. Translating gives CASSDLGQGSEAFF.